The clone carrying this T cell receptor beta chain was counted a few times. The data were obtained in a study of blood T cell repertoires in COVID-19. As for the study in general: Italy, Spain and the United States were the sources of the convalescent and acute COVID-19 samples. From T cells, B-cell-depleted T cells, or PBMCs came the material, which was cDNA or gDNA.

J lost 7 bases, V lost 4 bases, and 6 bases had no gene match. The CDR3 length is 14 residues. Germline lookup yields CDR1 SGHRS and CDR2 YFSETQ. Seattle patients were enrolled during active infection and followed longitudinally. As originally analysed: Amplification of reference gene primers was used by the study to estimate nucleated cell counts. Profiling relied on immunoSEQ multiplex PCR, and the TCRdb table lists in-frame clones only, not all of them. For V, J and clone size, that table is used; D and trimming come from the DNA. The sample has more than 300,000 clones; about 91% are singletons. Material for sequencing was peripheral blood. This TCR was recovered from a woman in her 30s with COVID-19, enrolled during active disease. This chain joins TRBV5-1 and TRBJ1-3; 9 bases agree with TRBD1. CDR3 nucleotides: TGCGCCAGCAGCGAAACGGGACAGGGCAACACCATATATTTT. Its translation is CASSETGQGNTIYF.